A single T cell receptor (beta chain) is shown here with its context. Which antigen it targets is not known. No base quality values were provided; no much bigger clone lies one nucleotide off. The data stem from a study of blood T cell repertoires in COVID-19 (dated by TCRdb to about 2020). Describing the broader study: Collaborator samples came from the United States, Italy and Spain and covered acute and convalescent phases of COVID-19. The prospective study material was composed of cDNA or gDNA derived from T cells, B-cell-depleted T cells, or PBMCs. Subjects who had been exposed to COVID-19, were actively infected with it, or had recovered from it provided the deeply sampled blood TCRbeta repertoires that made up the dataset. The repertoires were made available in a free public database intended to serve as a resource for research on the immune response to SARS-CoV-2. Samples were obtained from the ongoing ImmuneRACE study (first 160 participants) and from some 1,300 subjects provided by 6 global collaborators. Nearly every sample came with metadata listing a de-identified subject ID, COVID-19 status, age in years and sex. Where HLA class I and class II types were available, the types were taken from metadata supplied by the sample provider, not from assay-based typing. The research as a whole found: The quantity of clinical and demographic metadata differed by source and by participant and was supplied without curation.

The CDR3 spans 15 residues, from the cysteine through the phenylalanine. The retained sequence is limited to the CDR3, 45 bases, with the frame set at the first base. Sequences MNHEY (CDR1) and SMNVEV (CDR2) are obtained from the germline V gene (reference sequence). At the junction V is shortened by 0 bases and J by 3 bases; bases outside the gene matches: 4. Samples from volunteer blood donors who had recovered from COVID-19 were contributed by a second Seattle source. Collaborating institutions collected whole blood in K2EDTA tubes following their own protocols. For TCRbeta analysis, collaborator samples were shipped as frozen whole blood, as isolated PBMCs, or as DNA extracted from either sample type. TCRbeta CDR3 regions were amplified from genomic DNA by means of the immunoSEQ Assay, a bias-controlled multiplex PCR. The original methods were these. The number of nucleated cells in each sample was estimated from the amplification of reference gene primers within the assay. To quantify the absolute abundance of each unique TCRbeta CDR3 rearrangement, sequence reads were collapsed and filtered. For each sample, productive Simpson clonality was calculated as the square root of Simpson's diversity index across productive rearrangements. Here the immuneACCESS table is served through TCRdb, limited to in-frame sequences with V and J called. Missing clones are a known gap in these copies; in checked studies unresolved V genes cover under half, and the rest lacks a known reason. That table furnishes V, J and clone size, whereas the DNA furnished D and trimming. Here the sample has some 270,000 clones; 86% occur a single time. The top ten hold around 1.5% of the sample.

Sequencing was performed on peripheral blood. This clonotype originated in a woman aged 60-70 years who had recovered from COVID-19. The rearrangement joined TRBV27 to TRBJ2-7; TRBD1 lines up with 8 middle nucleotides. The CDR3: CASSLSDRARYEQYF. The DNA sequence is TGTGCCAGCAGTTTATCGGACAGGGCCCGCTACGAGCAGTACTTC.